The next 25 T cell receptor beta chains were all read from a single sample in a study of glioma-infiltrating T cells. Using RNA template, CDR3s of TCR alpha and beta were amplified with iRepertoire arm-PCR. MiXCR was run by TCRdb on the multiplex PCR reads, yielding one entry per CDR3 protein. The sample has a few hundred thousand distinct CDR3 sequences, approximately 42% seen once; the top ten hold around 13%. The material sequenced was glioma tissue, nonneoplastic brain tissue, or PBMCs (not recorded which). These receptors were obtained from a human donor with low-grade glioma or glioblastoma, undergoing nonglioma brain surgery, or in good health (not recorded which).

This clonotype was detected only once. The chain combines TRBV29-1 with TRBJ2-7; TRBD2 matches 9 bases. J was trimmed by 4 bases and V by 7 bases; bases with no gene match: 5. The CDR3 covers 12 residues. Germline V gene lookup returns CDR1 SQVTM and CDR2 ANQGSEA. The CDR3 protein is CSAYSGSYEQYF. Written as DNA, the CDR3 is TGCAGCGCATATAGCGGGAGTTACGAGCAGTACTTC.

As concerns this clonotype: A much larger clone sits a single nucleotide away, making a read error possible. This CDR3 is CSASRQGIQPQHF. The CDR3 DNA sequence: TGCAGTGCTAGTAGGCAGGGAATTCAGCCCCAGCATTTT. This chain links TRBV20-1 with TRBJ1-5; D might be TRBD1 (5 bases). The CDR3 is 13 amino acids. V was cut by 3 bases and J by 6 bases, with 12 bases left in between. In germline, CDR1 is DFQATT, CDR2 SNEGSKA (reference sequence).

In regard to this clonotype: This may be a read error, as it is one base from a much larger clone. The chain recombines TRBV20-1 with TRBJ2-3, with 7 bases matching TRBD2. The CDR3 totals 14 residues. The germline V gene encodes CDR1 DFQATT and CDR2 SNEGSKA (reference sequence). CDR3 DNA: TGCAGTCCTAGTCGCGGGAGCGGCACAGATACGCAGTATTTT. As protein: CSPSRGSGTDTQYF.

A word on this clonotype: Given a much more abundant clone one base away, this may be a read error. The J gene is TRBJ2-1, the V gene TRBV27; D unresolved. The V gene's germline CDR1 is MNHEY and CDR2 SMNVEV (reference sequence). This CDR3 spans 14 amino acids. The CDR3 nucleotides read TGTGCCTGCAGCCGAACGCGCACGGGCCATGAGCAGTTCTTC. This codes for CACSRTRTGHEQFF.

About this clonotype: A single base separates this from a much larger clone, so it may be a read error. This chain links TRBV15 with TRBJ2-3; D not resolved. Germline V gene sequence: CDR1 LNHNV, CDR2 YYDKDF (reference sequence). The CDR3 is 15 residues long. The CDR3 loop is CANSRDLPAADTQYF. The CDR3 DNA follows: TGTGCCAACAGCAGAGATCTGCCGGCCGCAGATACGCAGTATTTT.

The CDR3 here is CASSSRSSTRGNTIYF. The CDR3 bases are TGTGCCAGCAGCTCGAGGTCCTCCACCCGTGGAAACACCATATATTTT. V and J are TRBV7-9 and TRBJ1-3; D is unresolved. Deletions cut 4 bases from V and 3 bases from J, with 16 bases between. The length of the CDR3 is 16 residues. CDR1 is SEHNR and CDR2 is FQNEAQ in the germline V gene (reference sequence).

V usage is TRBV5-1 and J usage is TRBJ2-7; D might be TRBD2 (6 bases). V lost 3 bases to trimming and J lost 1 base, with 11 bases between them. Germline values: CDR1 SGHRS, CDR2 YFSETQ. This CDR3 has 14 amino acids. CDR3 residues: CASSWGTESYEQYF. The CDR3 bases are TGCGCCAGCAGCTGGGGGACTGAATCCTACGAGCAGTACTTC.

The chain combines TRBV11-2 with TRBJ2-3; 9 bases line up with TRBD2. This CDR3 is built from 17 residues. Germline assignment: CDR1 SGHAT and CDR2 FQNNGV. The J segment lost 1 base and the V segment lost 5 bases, leaving 10 bases of the junction unmatched. This chain's CDR3 is CASSPPLAGDGTDTQYF. The CDR3 coding sequence is TGTGCCAGCAGCCCCCCATTAGCGGGAGACGGCACAGATACGCAGTATTTT.

There are a few counts of this clonotype. V usage is TRBV20-1 and J usage is TRBJ2-7, with 10 bases fitting TRBD1. V gave up 4 bases and J gave up 7 bases; unmatched junction bases: 7. Germline CDR1 DFQATT, CDR2 SNEGSKA (reference sequence). The CDR3 has 13 residues. CDR3 loop: CSAIRTGGEEQYF. Here the CDR3 DNA reads TGCAGTGCTATTCGGACAGGGGGTGAGGAGCAGTACTTC.

The chain couples TRBV7-9 to TRBJ1-2, with a tentative D call TRBD1 (6 bases). Germline V gives CDR1 SEHNR, CDR2 FQNEAQ (reference sequence). V was shortened by 2 bases and J by 4 bases, with 11 bases between the two germline ends. CDR3 length: 14 amino acids. The DNA of the CDR3 is TGTGCCAGCAGCTTAACAGGGTCCTTCTATGGCTACACCTTC. Residues: CASSLTGSFYGYTF.

The rearrangement uses TRBV5-1 and TRBJ2-4; D might be TRBD1 (6 bases). V was cut by 0 bases and J by 6 bases, with 16 bases left in between. CDR3 length equals 16 residues. CDR1 SGHRS and CDR2 YFSETQ come from the germline V gene. The CDR3 DNA reads TGCGCCAGCAGCTTGGATGCCAGACAGGCTGGAAACATTCAGTACTTC. This codes for CASSLDARQAGNIQYF.

Points on this clonotype: A junction boundary mismatches the germline segment, possibly from a read error. V gene TRBV4-2 combines with J gene TRBJ1-2; 10 bases align to TRBD1. CDR1 and CDR2 from the germline V gene are LGHNA and YNFKEQ. The CDR3 runs to 16 residues. The CDR3 DNA is TGTGCCAGCAGCCAACCCCGGACAGGGGGTAACCATGGCTACACCTTC. This sequence encodes CASSQPRTGGNHGYTF.

This clonotype was counted only a few times. The chain carries TRBV6-2 or TRBV6-3 and TRBJ2-7; possibly TRBD2 for D (6 bases). The CDR3 runs to 15 residues. V lost 0 bases and J 3 bases, leaving 12 bases between the germline ends. In germline, CDR1 is MNHEY, CDR2 SVGEGT. CDR3 sequence: CASSYSERGGYEQYF. CDR3 nucleotide sequence: TGTGCCAGCAGTTACTCTGAACGGGGAGGCTACGAGCAGTACTTC.

This clonotype has at least ten counts. The chain couples TRBV6-1 to TRBJ2-7; TRBD1 aligns across 9 bases. This CDR3 comprises 17 residues. Losses at the gene ends were 7 bases for V and 2 bases for J; bases not matched to a gene: 15. CDR1 is MNHNS, CDR2 SASEGT, per germline. CDR3 amino acids: CASTSATPGQGPYEQYF. The CDR3 region has the DNA TGTGCCAGCACCTCCGCAACCCCGGGACAGGGCCCCTACGAGCAGTACTTC.

This clonotype was recorded only once. The chain is built from TRBV28 and TRBJ1-5; D is unclear. Germline-derived CDR1 and CDR2 are MDHEN and SYDVKM. V shed 7 bases and J shed 9 bases, with 13 bases lying between them. CDR3 length equals 12 residues. CDR3 residues: CASTQHMRPQHF. CDR3 DNA sequence: TGTGCCAGCACCCAACACATGAGGCCCCAGCATTTT.

There are many counts of this clonotype. A much larger clone lies one base from this, so it may be a read error. This rearrangement joins TRBV28 to TRBJ2-1, with 11 bases lining up with TRBD2. Per the germline V gene, CDR1 is MDHEN and CDR2 is SYDVKM. CDR3 length equals 15 residues. V dropped 6 bases and J dropped 4; count of bases not matched to a gene: 5. CDR3 in amino acids: CASRPGTSGYNEQFF. The CDR3 DNA is TGTGCCAGCAGACCCGGGACTAGCGGTTACAATGAGCAGTTCTTC.

In regard to this clonotype: Germline is not matched at one junction end, which may reflect a read error. The chain employs TRBV28 and TRBJ1-2; D is uncertain. This CDR3 has 15 amino acids. Germline loops: CDR1 MDHEN, CDR2 SYDVKM. DNA of the CDR3: TGTGCCAGCAGTTTAAATCTGATAGCTAAGTATGGCTACACCTTC. It is translated as CASSLNLIAKYGYTF.

The chain combines TRBV9 with TRBJ1-4; 9 bases are a match to TRBD1. From germline, CDR1 is SGDLS and CDR2 YYNGEE. The CDR3 is 14 amino acids. The V and J ends lost 3 bases and 6 bases, in that order; junction bases with no gene match: 3. CDR3: CASSDGTGYEKLFF. CDR3 nucleotide sequence: TGTGCCAGCAGCGACGGGACAGGGTATGAAAAACTGTTTTTT. The entire variable domain, with the rest obtained from reference TRBV9 and TRBJ1-4, is as follows: DSGVTQTPKHLITATGQRVTLRCSPRSGDLSVYWYQQSLDQGLQFLIQYYNGEERAKGNILERFSAQQFPDLHSELNLSSLELGDSALYFCASSDGTGYEKLFFGSGTQLSVL.

On this clonotype: This clone may be a read error of a much larger clone one base away. The rearrangement links TRBV28 to TRBJ1-5; 7 bases align to TRBD1. There are 16 residues in the CDR3. The germline V gene has CDR1 MDHEN and CDR2 SYDVKM. CDR3 nucleotides: TGTGCCGGCAGGGGACCGGGACAGTATAGCAATCAGCCCCAGCATTTT. Protein: CAGRGPGQYSNQPQHF.

Turning to this clonotype: A much more abundant neighbour one base away suggests this may be a read error. CDR3 nucleotide sequence: TGCAGTGCTCAAGGCGGGACACCGTACAATGACCAGTTCTTC. Encoded protein: CSAQGGTPYNDQFF. The V gene is TRBV20-1, the J gene TRBJ2-1, with D perhaps matching TRBD1 or TRBD2 (6 bases each). The CDR3 loop spans 14 amino acids. Germline CDR1 reads DFQATT; CDR2 reads SNEGSKA (reference sequence).

The chain has TRBV6-9 and TRBJ2-2; TRBD1 might be the D (6 bases). Germline CDR1 is MNHGY and CDR2 is SVAAGI. Trimming took 3 bases from V and 2 from J, leaving 16 bases between them. The CDR3 extends over 17 amino acids. CDR3 DNA: TGTGCCAGCAGTTACTTAAGCCAGGGGTTCAACACCGGGGAGCTGTTTTTT. This encodes CASSYLSQGFNTGELFF.

The chain is built from TRBV2 and TRBJ1-2; D unresolved. Per germline, CDR1 SNHLY and CDR2 FYNNEI. Deletions cut 9 bases from V and 1 base from J, with 6 bases between. The CDR3 extends over 11 amino acids. The CDR3 DNA sequence: TGTGCCAGTAACAGTAACTATGGCTACACCTTC. It specifies CASNSNYGYTF.

This clonotype was recorded a few times. V usage is TRBV7-2 and J usage is TRBJ1-6, with TRBD1 identical over 8 bases. The CDR3 loop spans 15 amino acids. Germline trimming cut 5 bases from V and 7 bases from J; bases unmatched to any gene: 7. Germline CDR1 and CDR2: SGHTA and FQGNSA. CDR3 in DNA: TGTGCCAGCAGCAGTCGACAGGGGCAGAATTCACCCCTCCACTTT. Translating it yields CASSSRQGQNSPLHF.

The chain employs TRBV28 and TRBJ1-3; 7 positions agree with TRBD1. The V gene end was trimmed by 4 bases and the J gene end by 5 bases; junction bases not matched to a gene: 8. CDR1 is MDHEN and CDR2 is SYDVKM in the germline V gene. The CDR3 sequence is 15 residues long. The CDR3 region is CASSSRTGLRNTIYF. The DNA for the CDR3 is TGTGCCAGCAGTTCGAGGACAGGCCTCCGAAACACCATATATTTT.

This clonotype was counted at least ten times. The chain recombines TRBV20-1 with TRBJ2-3, with a possible D match to TRBD1 (7 bases). Germline CDR1 and CDR2: DFQATT and SNEGSKA (reference sequence). Trimming removed 5 bases at V and 5 bases at J, with 17 bases between. This CDR3 contains 14 residues. The CDR3 sequence is CSAPNRGGIDTQYF. As DNA, the CDR3 is TGCAGTGCTCCAAACAGGGGAGGAATAGATACGCAGTATTTT.